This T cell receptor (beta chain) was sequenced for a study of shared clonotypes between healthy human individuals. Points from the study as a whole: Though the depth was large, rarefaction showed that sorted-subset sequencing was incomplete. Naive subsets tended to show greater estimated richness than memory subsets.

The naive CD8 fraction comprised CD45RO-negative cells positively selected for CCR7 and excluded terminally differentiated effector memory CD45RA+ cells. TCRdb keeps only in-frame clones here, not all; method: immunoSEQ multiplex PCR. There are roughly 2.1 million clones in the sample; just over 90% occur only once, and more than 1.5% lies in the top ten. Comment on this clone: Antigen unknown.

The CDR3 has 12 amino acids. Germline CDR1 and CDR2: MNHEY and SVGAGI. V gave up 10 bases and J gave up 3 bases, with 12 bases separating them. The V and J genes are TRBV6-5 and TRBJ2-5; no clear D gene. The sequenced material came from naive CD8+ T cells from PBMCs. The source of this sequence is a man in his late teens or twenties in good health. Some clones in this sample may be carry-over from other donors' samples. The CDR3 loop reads CATLGSKETQYF. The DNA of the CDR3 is TGTGCCACCCTTGGCAGTAAAGAGACCCAGTACTTC.